This TCR beta chain came from a study of shared clonotypes between healthy human individuals. Broader study findings: Blood alone was sampled, and tissue repertoires likely differ.

An assay was performed, and its level was deep. Generated by immunoSEQ multiplex PCR, the TCRdb table keeps only in-frame clones and is missing some. The repertoire has just under 350,000 clones, 70% to 75% of them found once; the top ten carry 10%. Comments on this clone: Its target is unknown.

The V gene's germline CDR1 is SGHRS and CDR2 YFSETQ. J gave up 6 bases and V 3 bases, and 15 bases lay outside the gene matches. CDR3 length: 16 residues. This clonotype was sampled from a man aged 25 to 40 in good health. The genes are TRBV5-1 and TRBJ2-7, with 7 nucleotides matching TRBD2. Sequenced input: memory CD4+ T cells sorted from blood. The subset denotes: CD45RA-negative fraction. CDR3 sequence: CASSSEGGGRAIEQYF. The CDR3 bases are TGCGCCAGCAGCTCGGAAGGAGGCGGGAGAGCGATCGAGCAGTACTTC. Together with reference TRBV5-1 and TRBJ2-7, the CDR3 gives the full variable domain: KAGVTQTPRYLIKTRGQQVTLSCSPISGHRSVSWYQQTPGQGLQFLFEYFSETQRNKGNFPGRFSGRQFSNSRSEMNVSTLELGDSALYLCASSSEGGGRAIEQYFGPGTRLTVT.